The 29 T cell receptor beta chains listed next were all sequenced from one sample in a study of blood T cell repertoires in COVID-19. Data came from immunoSEQ multiplex PCR; TCRdb stores just in-frame clones and leaves some out. The sample lists 250,000 to 350,000 clones; about 87% were seen once. What was sequenced was PBMCs or T cells enriched from blood (not recorded which). These receptors were taken from a woman aged 18-29 years who had recovered from COVID-19.

The rearrangement uses TRBV13 and TRBJ2-7; D is unresolved. The ends were cut back, 5 bases at V and 2 bases at J, with 10 bases in the middle. In germline, CDR1 is PRHDT, CDR2 FYEKMQ (reference sequence). The CDR3 loop spans 13 amino acids. The CDR3 coding sequence is TGTGCCAGCAGCCCTACCGAACCCTACGAGCAGTACTTC. This sequence encodes CASSPTEPYEQYF.

This clone appeared a few times. The gene calls are TRBV2 and TRBJ2-2, with 8 bases matching TRBD2. Germline trimming cut 7 bases from V and 5 bases from J; bases unmatched to any gene: 9. In germline, CDR1 is SNHLY, CDR2 FYNNEI. This CDR3 spans 15 amino acids. CDR3 coding DNA: TGTGCCAGCAAGAATCCGGGGGGGCGGACCGGGGAGCTGTTTTTT. Translated, it gives CASKNPGGRTGELFF.

This clone has just one count. The chain employs TRBV7-2 and TRBJ2-7, with TRBD2 matching 11 bases. V lost 3 bases, J lost 4 bases, and 5 bases stayed unmatched. Germline values: CDR1 SGHTA, CDR2 FQGNSA. The CDR3 extends over 15 amino acids. The CDR3 is CASSLYLAGGYEQYF. For the CDR3, the DNA is TGTGCCAGCAGCTTGTACCTAGCGGGGGGTTACGAGCAGTACTTC.

The V call is TRBV28, the J call TRBJ1-6; the D gene is possibly TRBD1 (5 bases). Trimming cost V 2 bases and J 5 bases, with 7 bases left between them. Germline-derived CDR1 and CDR2 are MDHEN and SYDVKM. This CDR3 has 14 amino acids. The CDR3: CASSLTGDNSPLHF. CDR3 nucleotides: TGTGCCAGCAGTTTAACAGGAGATAATTCACCCCTCCACTTT.

This chain uses TRBV5-1 with TRBJ1-3; D gene unclear. Trimming removed 4 bases from V and 0 bases from J, with 8 bases in between. The CDR3 covers 14 residues. The germline gives CDR1 SGHRS, CDR2 YFSETQ. The CDR3 DNA is TGCGCCAGCAGCCATGAGAGCTCTGGAAACACCATATATTTT. Amino acid sequence: CASSHESSGNTIYF.

The J gene is TRBJ2-7, the V gene TRBV28; a weak D match, TRBD1 (6 bases). This CDR3 comprises 15 residues. V lost 5 bases to trimming and J lost 1 base, with 15 bases between them. CDR1 and CDR2 from the germline V gene are MDHEN and SYDVKM. In nucleotides, the CDR3 is TGTGCCAGCAGTCGCCTACAGGGATATTCCTACGAGCAGTACTTC. Protein: CASSRLQGYSYEQYF.

About this clone itself: The same CDR3 arises from other DNA sequences in this sample as well. V usage is TRBV6-5 and J usage is TRBJ2-7; TRBD1 matches at 9 bases. Losses at the gene ends were 6 bases for V and 3 bases for J; bases not matched to a gene: 3. CDR1 and CDR2 (germline): MNHEY, SVGAGI. The CDR3 spans 13 residues. As DNA, the CDR3 is TGTGCCAGCAGAACGACAGGGGGCTACGAGCAGTACTTC. Translation gives CASRTTGGYEQYF.

This chain uses TRBV11-3 with TRBJ2-5; TRBD2 agrees at 10 bases. V gave up 5 bases and J gave up 1 base; unmatched junction bases: 4. Per germline, CDR1 SGHNT and CDR2 YENEEA. The CDR3 is 15 amino acids. CDR3 sequence: CASSIGTSAQETQYF. The CDR3 DNA reads TGTGCCAGCAGCATTGGGACTAGCGCCCAAGAGACCCAGTACTTC.

This chain uses TRBV6-2 or TRBV6-3 with TRBJ1-1, with D possibly matching TRBD1 (5 bases). This CDR3 contains 16 residues. The germline V gene has CDR1 MNHEY and CDR2 SVGEGT. The V end was cut by 0 bases, the J end by 6 bases, with 17 bases between. CDR3 in amino acids: CASSYSNRTPVSEAFF. In nucleotides, the CDR3 is TGTGCCAGCAGTTACTCAAACCGGACACCGGTGTCTGAAGCTTTCTTT.

The CDR3 region has the DNA TGCAGTGCTAGTAGGTCAGGTGGTGGCTACACCTTC. Translating it yields CSASRSGGGYTF. The chain has TRBV20-1 and TRBJ1-2; no clear D gene. The germline V gene encodes CDR1 DFQATT and CDR2 SNEGSKA (reference sequence). V was trimmed by 3 bases and J by 7 bases, leaving 12 bases between them. This CDR3 spans 12 amino acids.

In its sample, this clone was seen once. V and J are TRBV7-9 and TRBJ1-3; possible D gene TRBD1, 6 bases. This CDR3 spans 15 amino acids. Trimming cost V 5 bases and J 3 bases, with 14 bases left between them. Germline V lookup: CDR1 SEHNR, CDR2 FQNEAQ (reference sequence). CDR3 DNA sequence: TGTGCCAGCAGCCAGAGGGGGATGAGTGGAAACACCATATATTTT. It translates to CASSQRGMSGNTIYF.

This chain links TRBV29-1 with TRBJ1-2; 11 bases match TRBD1. Germline loops: CDR1 SQVTM, CDR2 ANQGSEA. The CDR3 runs to 13 residues. Trimming removed 1 base from V and 8 bases from J; junction bases left unmatched: 3. The CDR3 spells CSVEGDRGLGYTF. CDR3 sequence (DNA): TGCAGCGTTGAAGGGGACAGGGGGTTAGGCTACACCTTC.

This chain joins TRBV28 and TRBJ2-3; 13 positions agree with TRBD2. The V gene's germline CDR1 is MDHEN and CDR2 SYDVKM. This CDR3 is built from 15 residues. After removal of 5 bases from V and 5 bases from J, the junction contained 4 bases not matched to a gene. Here the CDR3 DNA reads TGTGCCAGCAGTATCGGACTAGCGGGAGTAGATACGCAGTATTTT. It specifies CASSIGLAGVDTQYF.

This clone was seen only a few times. The chain is built from TRBV11-1 and TRBJ2-3; D is possibly TRBD2 (7 bases). V lost 0 bases and J 6 bases, leaving 13 bases between the germline ends. This CDR3 has 15 amino acids. Germline CDR1 and CDR2: SGHAT and FQDESV (reference sequence). Here the CDR3 DNA reads TGTGCCAGCAGCTTAGCCGCGGGGGCGGCGGATACGCAGTATTTT. Translated: CASSLAAGAADTQYF.

The chain uses TRBV4-1 and TRBJ1-5, with TRBD1 matching over 8 bases. The germline V gene has CDR1 MGHRA and CDR2 YSYEKL. The trim removed 1 base at V and 7 bases at J, leaving 6 bases unmatched. The CDR3 is 15 residues long. The chain's CDR3 is CASSQVGTGVQPQHF. CDR3 coding DNA: TGCGCCAGCAGCCAAGTCGGGACAGGCGTCCAGCCCCAGCATTTT.

The chain uses TRBV4-3 and TRBJ1-1, with D hard to call. CDR3 size: 13 residues. Germline V gene sequence: CDR1 LGHNA, CDR2 YSLEER. Trimming pared 4 bases from V and 5 bases from J, leaving 11 bases between. The CDR3 nucleotides read TGCGCCAGCAGCCTTACGGGGTTGACTGAAGCTTTCTTT. It translates to CASSLTGLTEAFF.

The rearrangement links TRBV7-9 to TRBJ2-1, with 14 bases aligning to TRBD2. The CDR3 is made up of 17 amino acids. Trimming removed 5 bases from V and 7 bases from J; junction bases left unmatched: 10. Germline V gene sequence: CDR1 SEHNR, CDR2 FQNEAQ (reference sequence). The CDR3 bases are TGTGCCAGCAGCCCAGGGACTAGCGGGGGTACGGGGAATGAGCAGTTCTTC. It is translated as CASSPGTSGGTGNEQFF.

The chain combines TRBV19 with TRBJ1-5, with TRBD1 identical over 7 bases. CDR1 LNHDA and CDR2 SQIVND come from the germline V gene (reference sequence). The CDR3 is made up of 15 amino acids. J gave up 11 bases and V 6 bases, and 16 bases lay outside the gene matches. The CDR3 protein is CASRGDRDPLGAQHF. CDR3 bases: TGTGCCAGTAGGGGAGACAGGGATCCTCTGGGGGCCCAGCATTTT.

V and J are TRBV25-1 and TRBJ2-2, with TRBD1 as a possible D gene (5 bases). CDR1 and CDR2 (germline): MGHDK, SYGVNS. The CDR3 covers 17 residues. Trimming took 1 base from V and 1 from J, leaving 13 bases between them. CDR3 coding DNA: TGTGCCAGCAGTGAATCGTGGTCAGGGATGAACACCGGGGAGCTGTTTTTT. The encoded protein is CASSESWSGMNTGELFF.

The gene calls are TRBV4-3 and TRBJ2-5; D remains ambiguous. Germline V lookup: CDR1 LGHNA, CDR2 YSLEER. Deletions cut 4 bases from V and 1 base from J, with 10 bases between. The CDR3 runs 14 residues. CDR3 sequence (DNA): TGCGCCAGCAGCCGAGCCTATCTCCAAGAGACCCAGTACTTC. Translated, it gives CASSRAYLQETQYF.

This clone was observed a few times. The chain combines TRBV3-1 (or the pseudogene TRBV3-2) with TRBJ1-1; D may be TRBD1 (5 bases). The V and J ends lost 1 base and 2 bases respectively, with 8 bases between them. This CDR3 contains 14 residues. Germline CDR1 is LGHDT and CDR2 is YNNKEL (reference sequence). CDR3 protein: CASSQADINTEAFF. The CDR3 coding sequence is TGTGCCAGCAGCCAAGCGGACATTAACACTGAAGCTTTCTTT.

The chain combines TRBV30 with TRBJ2-7, with D perhaps TRBD1 (6 bases). The CDR3 loop spans 13 amino acids. Germline V gene lookup returns CDR1 GTSNPN and CDR2 SVGIG (reference sequence). The germline V and J ends were trimmed by 5 bases and 1 base, with 12 bases remaining between them. The CDR3 region has the DNA TGTGCCTGGGAGGGGGTAGGGTCCTACGAGCAGTACTTC. Translation gives CAWEGVGSYEQYF.

The chain couples TRBV7-6 to TRBJ2-1; tentative D call: TRBD2 (5 bases). The CDR3 is made up of 15 amino acids. Germline loops: CDR1 SGHVS, CDR2 FNYEAQ. V shed 2 bases and J shed 5 bases, with 13 bases lying between them. The CDR3 nucleotides read TGTGCCAGCAGCTTAATCGCCGCGGGCCACAATGAGCAGTTCTTC. It codes for CASSLIAAGHNEQFF.

In this sample, this clone turned up once. This sequence joins TRBV5-4 and TRBJ2-7; D perhaps matches TRBD2 (6 bases). V lost 2 bases, J lost 5 bases, and 17 bases lay in between. Germline CDR1 reads SGHNT; CDR2 reads YYREEE (reference sequence). This CDR3 region has 15 residues. The CDR3 here is CASSFLGGLSHEQYF. CDR3 DNA sequence: TGTGCCAGCAGCTTCCTGGGGGGTCTTAGTCACGAGCAGTACTTC.

V usage is TRBV12-3 or TRBV12-4 and J usage is TRBJ1-1; no definite D call. This CDR3 has 11 amino acids. Between the trimmed V and J ends, which lost 1 base and 6 bases, there was a span of 3 bases. CDR3 sequence (DNA): TGTGCCAGCAGTTTAGTAGCTGAAGCTTTCTTT. Amino acids: CASSLVAEAFF.

The chain is built from TRBV7-9 and TRBJ1-1; 10 bases agree with TRBD1. Trimming cost V 3 bases and J 7 bases; bases outside gene matches: 11. The CDR3 length is 16 residues. Germline V gene sequence: CDR1 SEHNR, CDR2 FQNEAQ (reference sequence). The DNA of the CDR3 is TGTGCCAGCAGCTTTCTCTTCCGGGACAGGGGATTTGAAGCTTTCTTT. Its protein product is CASSFLFRDRGFEAFF.

CDR3 DNA: TGCGCCCTAAACGGCAGGGGAATAGATCAGCCCCAGCATTTT. Amino acid sequence: CALNGRGIDQPQHF. J is TRBJ1-5 and V is TRBV5-1; D perhaps matches TRBD1 (6 bases). Looked up from germline, CDR1 is SGHRS and CDR2 is YFSETQ. This CDR3 has 14 amino acids. V gave up 10 bases and J gave up 5 bases, with 19 bases separating them.

J is TRBJ2-1 and V is TRBV7-2, with D perhaps TRBD1 (5 bases). CDR1 is SGHTA and CDR2 is FQGNSA in the germline V gene. V was cut by 5 bases and J by 8 bases, with 19 bases left in between. The CDR3 length is 15 residues. CDR3 protein: CASSVENGASDEQFF. For the CDR3, the DNA is TGTGCCAGCAGCGTAGAAAATGGGGCTAGTGATGAGCAGTTCTTC. The full variable domain, rest sourced from reference TRBV7-2 and TRBJ2-1, is GAGVSQSPSNKVTEKGKDVELRCDPISGHTALYWYRQSLGQGLEFLIYFQGNSAPDKSGLPSDRFSAERTGGSVSTLTIQRTQQEDSAVYLCASSVENGASDEQFFGPGTRLTVL.

The chain couples TRBV7-3 to TRBJ1-2, with D possibly being TRBD1 (5 bases). In germline, CDR1 is SGHTA, CDR2 FQGTGA. Trimming left V 3 bases short and J 6 bases short, with 11 bases between. This CDR3 is built from 13 residues. The CDR3 DNA reads as TGTGCCAGCAGCTTTCCCGGGGGAAATGGCTACACCTTC. It yields the protein CASSFPGGNGYTF.